This TCR beta chain comes out of a study of Graves' ophthalmopathy and Graves' hyperthyroidism. The CDR3 runs to 12 residues. V was clipped by 0 bases and J by 1 base, with 3 bases between them. Per the germline V gene, CDR1 is DFQATT and CDR2 is SNEGSKA (reference sequence). Amplified material comprised TCR beta CDR3 regions derived from RNA transcripts. Following a first-round RT-PCR that used HTBI primers, a second-round multiplex PCR was carried out. Via MiXCR, TCRdb re-called the multiplex PCR reads, giving one row per CDR3 protein. This table holds a few hundred thousand distinct CDR3 sequences, under 40% found once. This clonotype was seen ten or more times.

The TCR originated in an adult man with Graves' hyperthyroidism. Sequenced input: peripheral blood or thyroid tissue (not recorded which). The gene calls are TRBV20-1 and TRBJ2-5; unclear D gene. CDR3 DNA sequence: TGCAGTGCTAGAGATAGCCAAGAGACCCAGTACTTC. Protein product: CSARDSQETQYF.